This note documents a single T cell receptor (beta chain) sequence. The assay was immunoSEQ multiplex PCR, and TCRdb's table has in-frame clones only and misses some. The repertoire holds 90,000 to 120,000 clones, approximately 86% seen once, with approximately 4% in the top ten. The sample is drawn from a study of T cell responses to AZD1222 COVID-19 vaccine. This CDR3 contains 15 residues. V shed 3 bases, J shed 3 bases, and the junction held 3 bases outside the gene matches. Germline values: CDR1 SEHNR, CDR2 FQNEAQ (reference sequence). The sequences come from peripheral blood, collected on day 0 of AZD1222 vaccination. The rearrangement joins TRBV7-9 to TRBJ2-2, with 8 bases matching TRBD1. The sequence came from an adult in good health. In DNA, the CDR3 is TGTGCCAGCAGCTTGACACAGGGGGACACCGGGGAGCTGTTTTTT. Protein product: CASSLTQGDTGELFF.